This T cell receptor beta chain emerged from a study of T cell responses to AZD1222 COVID-19 vaccine. Trimming shortened V by 4 bases and J by 4 bases, and 17 bases separated the two germline ends. The CDR3 loop spans 15 amino acids. Germline values: CDR1 SGHNT, CDR2 YENEEA. Only in-frame clones appear in the TCRdb table, and some are missing; sequencing was by immunoSEQ multiplex PCR. Found here are about 85,000 clones, 70% to 90% of them singletons; the top ten hold 6% to 9%. The input for sequencing was peripheral blood, taken on day 0 of AZD1222 vaccination. The chain carries TRBV11-3 and TRBJ2-7; a possible D gene is TRBD1 (6 bases). The source is an adult in good health. The CDR3 here is CASSYDSRTEYEQYF. CDR3 DNA: TGTGCCAGCAGCTACGATTCACGGACAGAATACGAGCAGTACTTC.